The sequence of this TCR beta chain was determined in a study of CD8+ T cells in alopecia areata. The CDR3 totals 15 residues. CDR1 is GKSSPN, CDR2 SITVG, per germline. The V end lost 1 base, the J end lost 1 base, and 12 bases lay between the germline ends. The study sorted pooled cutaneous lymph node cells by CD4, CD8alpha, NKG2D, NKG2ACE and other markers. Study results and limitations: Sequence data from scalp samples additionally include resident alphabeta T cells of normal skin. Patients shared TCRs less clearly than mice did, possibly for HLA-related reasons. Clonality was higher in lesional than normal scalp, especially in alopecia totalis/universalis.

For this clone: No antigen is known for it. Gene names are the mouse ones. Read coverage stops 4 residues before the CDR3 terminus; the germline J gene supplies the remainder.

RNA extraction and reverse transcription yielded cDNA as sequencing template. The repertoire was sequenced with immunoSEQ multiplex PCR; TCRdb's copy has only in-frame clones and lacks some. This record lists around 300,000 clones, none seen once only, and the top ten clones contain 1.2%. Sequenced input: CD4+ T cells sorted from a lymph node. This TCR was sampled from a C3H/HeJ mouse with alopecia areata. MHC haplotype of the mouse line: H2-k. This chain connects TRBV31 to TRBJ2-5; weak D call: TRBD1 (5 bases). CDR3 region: CAWSHPRGDQDTQYF. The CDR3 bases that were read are TGTGCCTGGAGTCACCCAAGGGGTGACCAAGAC.